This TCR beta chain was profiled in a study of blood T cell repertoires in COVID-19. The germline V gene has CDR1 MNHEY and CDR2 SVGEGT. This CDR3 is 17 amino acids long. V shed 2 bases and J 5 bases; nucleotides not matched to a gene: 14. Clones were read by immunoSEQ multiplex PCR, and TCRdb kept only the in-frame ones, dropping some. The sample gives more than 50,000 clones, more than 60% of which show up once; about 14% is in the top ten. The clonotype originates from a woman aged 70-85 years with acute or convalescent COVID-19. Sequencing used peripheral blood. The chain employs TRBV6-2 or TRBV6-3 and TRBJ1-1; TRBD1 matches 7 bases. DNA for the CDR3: TGTGCCAGCAGTTACCGAGGGGGCCAAAATAGGATAACTGAAGCTTTCTTT. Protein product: CASSYRGGQNRITEAFF.